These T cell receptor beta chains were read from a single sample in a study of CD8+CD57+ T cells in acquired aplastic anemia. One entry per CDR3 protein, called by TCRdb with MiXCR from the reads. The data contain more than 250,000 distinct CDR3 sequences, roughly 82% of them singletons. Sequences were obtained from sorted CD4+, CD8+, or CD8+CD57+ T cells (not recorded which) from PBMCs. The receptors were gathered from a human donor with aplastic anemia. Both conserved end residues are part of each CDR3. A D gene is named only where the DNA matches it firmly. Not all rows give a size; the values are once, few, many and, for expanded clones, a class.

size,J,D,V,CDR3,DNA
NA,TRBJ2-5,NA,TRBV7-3,CASSRGSYKATQYF,TGTGCCAGCAGCAGGGGTTCCTACAAAGCGACCCAGTACTTC
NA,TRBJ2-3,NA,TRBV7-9,CASSERGGKQYF,TGTGCCAGCAGTGAAAGGGGGGGCAAGCAGTATTTT
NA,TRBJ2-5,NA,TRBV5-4,CAGSLAGETQYF,TGTGCCGGCAGCTTGGCTGGGGAGACCCAGTACTTC
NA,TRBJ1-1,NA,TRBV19,CASSVQGNTEAFF,TGTGCCAGTAGTGTACAGGGGAACACTGAAGCTTTCTTT
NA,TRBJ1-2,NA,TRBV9,CASSFPGARGYTF,TGCGCCAGCAGCTTTCCGGGGGCGCGGGGCTACACCTTC
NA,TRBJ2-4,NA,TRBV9,CASTGEGNIQYF,TGTGCCAGCACCGGCGAGGGGAACATTCAGTACTTC
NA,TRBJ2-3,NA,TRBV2,CASGERDTDREHF,TGTGCCAGCGGTGAGAGGGACACAGATAGGGAGCATTTT
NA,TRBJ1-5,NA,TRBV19,CASSIALGACNAQFF,TGTGCCAGTAGTATAGCTTTGGGTGCCTGCAATGCGCAGTTTTTC
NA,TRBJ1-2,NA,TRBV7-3,CASSLAREGAVTQYTF,TGTGCCAGCAGCTTGGCTAGGGAGGGTGCAGTAACTCAGTACACCTTC
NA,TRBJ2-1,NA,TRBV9,CASSIARQSTDTQFF,TGTGCCAGCAGCATAGCTAGGCAGAGCACAGATACGCAGTTCTTC
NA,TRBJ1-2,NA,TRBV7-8,CASSVGPDTHYGYTF,TGTGCCAGCAGCGTAGGGCCAGATACGCACTATGGCTACACCTTC
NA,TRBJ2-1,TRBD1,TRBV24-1,CATSDKKTGGGNGQDEQFF,TGTGCCACCAGTGACAAGAAAACAGGGGGCGGAAACGGTCAGGATGAGCAGTTCTTC
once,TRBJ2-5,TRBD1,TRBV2,CLCAGQGATETQYF,TGTCTCTGTGCCGGACAGGGGGCGACAGAGACGCAGTATTTC
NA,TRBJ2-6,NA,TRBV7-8,CASSFAGIDTQYFLTF,TGTGCCAGCAGCTTCGCAGGGATCGATACGCAGTATTTTCTGACTTTC
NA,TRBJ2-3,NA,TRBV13,CASSSEGILDTQYF,TGTGCCAGCAGCTCAGAGGGTATTTTGGATACGCAGTATTTT
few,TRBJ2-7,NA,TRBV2,CASAVGHEQYF,TGTGCCAGCGCCGTAGGGCACGAGCAGTACTTC
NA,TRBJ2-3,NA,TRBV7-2,CASSLAGGLDTKYTQYF,TGTGCCAGCAGCTTAGCGGGAGGTCTCGATACGAAGTATACGCAGTATTTT
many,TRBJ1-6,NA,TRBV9,CASSAQGHNSPLHF,TGTGCCAGCAGCGCACAGGGTCATAATTCACCCCTCCACTTT
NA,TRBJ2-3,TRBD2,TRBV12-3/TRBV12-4,CASSLAGTSGDLYSDTQYF,TGTGCCAGCAGTTTGGCCGGGACTAGCGGGGATCTCTACTCGGATACGCAGTATTTT
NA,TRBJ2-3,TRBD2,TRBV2,CAFGAGVTDTQYF,TGTGCCTTCGGTGCGGGGGTCACAGATACGCAGTATTTT
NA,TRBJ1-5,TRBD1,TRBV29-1,CSVRTGTDNQPQHF,TGCAGCGTGAGGACAGGGACGGACAATCAGCCCCAGCATTTT
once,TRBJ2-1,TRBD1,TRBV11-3,CASSLGQTEWNEQFF,TGCGCCAGCAGCTTGGGACAGACAGAGTGGAATGAGCAGTTCTTC
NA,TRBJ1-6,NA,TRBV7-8,CASSFAGASYTQPLHF,TGTGCCAGCAGCTTCGCCGGCGCTTCCTATACTCAGCCCCTCCACTTT
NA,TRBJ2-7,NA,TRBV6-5,CASSYSGVEQYF,TGTGCCAGCAGTTACTCGGGTGTGGAGCAGTACTTC
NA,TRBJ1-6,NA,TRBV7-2,CASSLDGGHSRLHF,TGTGCCAGCAGCTTGGACGGAGGGCATTCACGCCTCCACTTT
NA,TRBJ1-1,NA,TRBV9,CASSLDSDTHSYAFF,TGTGCCAGCAGCTTAGATTCAGATACGCACTCTTATGCTTTCTTT
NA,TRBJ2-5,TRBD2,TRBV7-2,CASSPRLAGEVRETQYF,TGTGCCAGCAGCCCGAGACTAGCGGGAGAGGTCAGAGAGACCCAGTACTTC
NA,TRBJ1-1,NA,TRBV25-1,CASSGVGGAGATAFF,TGTGCCAGCAGTGGGGTGGGGGGGGCGGGCGCTACGGCTTTTTTT
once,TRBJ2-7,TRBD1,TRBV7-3,CASSFSSTGGARDEQYF,TGTGCCAGCAGTTTTAGTTCGACAGGGGGTGCGAGGGACGAGCAGTACTTC
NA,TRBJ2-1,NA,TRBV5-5,CASRSGDTGRNNEQFF,TGTGCCAGCAGATCAGGGGACACAGGACGAAACAATGAGCAGTTCTTC
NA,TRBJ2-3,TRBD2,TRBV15,CASSAPGGPDTQYF,TGTGCCTCCAGCGCACCGGGAGGTCCCGATACGCAGTATTTT
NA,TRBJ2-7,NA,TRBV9,CASSVAVGVRYEQYF,TGTGCCAGCAGCGTAGCGGTAGGGGTTAGATACGAGCAGTACTTC
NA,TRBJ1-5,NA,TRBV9,CASSEEYYPLVNNF,TGTGCCAGCAGCGAAGAGTACTATCCCCTGGTGAACAATTTT
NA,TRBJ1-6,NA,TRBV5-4,CASSEGSESPLHF,TGTGCCAGCAGCGAGGGTTCAGAGTCACCCCTCCACTTT
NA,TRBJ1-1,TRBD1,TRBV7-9,CASKVDLTGKTEAFF,TGTGCCAGCAAGGTAGATCTGACAGGGAAGACTGAAGCTTTCTTT
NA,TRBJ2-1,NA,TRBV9,CASSVGSGTRNFEQFF,TGTGCCAGCAGCGTAGGGTCAGGTACGCGGAATTTTGAGCAGTTCTTC
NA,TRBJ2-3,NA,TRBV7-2,CASSLPGSATQYF,TGTGCCAGCAGTTTACCAGGGAGCGCCACGCAGTATTTT
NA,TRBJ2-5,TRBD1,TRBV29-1,CSVEDVQGEGTQYF,TGCAGCGTTGAAGATGTACAGGGGGAAGGGACCCAGTACTTC
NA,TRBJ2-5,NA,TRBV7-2,CASSPGQGYEQYFF,TGTGCCAGCAGCCCAGGCCAGGGGTACGAGCAGTACTTCTTC
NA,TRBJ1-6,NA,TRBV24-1,CATESNSPLHF,TGTGCCACCGAGAGCAATTCACCCCTCCACTTT
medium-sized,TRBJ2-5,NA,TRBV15,CATSRDFFGVRETQYF,TGTGCCACCAGCAGAGATTTCTTTGGGGTGAGGGAGACCCAGTACTTC
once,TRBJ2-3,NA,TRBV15,CLCASSSETDTQYF,NA
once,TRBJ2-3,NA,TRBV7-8,CASSDDPNDTAHF,TGTGCCAGCAGCGACGATCCAAACGATACAGCCCATTTC
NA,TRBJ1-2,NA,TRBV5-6,CASSLAAAGGYTF,TGTGCCAGCAGCTTGGCTGCGGCAGGTGGCTACACCTTC
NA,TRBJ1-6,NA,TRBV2,CASSLVEPLLNEQLHF,TGTGCCAGCAGTTTGGTAGAGCCCCTACTCAACGAGCAGCTCCACTTT
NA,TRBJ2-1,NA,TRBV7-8,CASSFGQGAEKQLQFF,TGTGCCAGCAGCTTCGGACAAGGAGCGGAAAAACAGTTGCAGTTCTTC
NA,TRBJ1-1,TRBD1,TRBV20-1,CSARGGQMGEAFF,TGCAGTGCTAGAGGGGGACAGATGGGAGAAGCTTTCTTT
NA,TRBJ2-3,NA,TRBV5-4,CASSSTRRSTDTQYF,TGTGCCAGTAGCTCTACAAGGAGAAGCACAGATACGCAGTATTTT
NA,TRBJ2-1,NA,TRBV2,CASRDGRTERLYF,TGTGCCAGCAGGGACGGACGCACAGAAAGGCTGTACTTT